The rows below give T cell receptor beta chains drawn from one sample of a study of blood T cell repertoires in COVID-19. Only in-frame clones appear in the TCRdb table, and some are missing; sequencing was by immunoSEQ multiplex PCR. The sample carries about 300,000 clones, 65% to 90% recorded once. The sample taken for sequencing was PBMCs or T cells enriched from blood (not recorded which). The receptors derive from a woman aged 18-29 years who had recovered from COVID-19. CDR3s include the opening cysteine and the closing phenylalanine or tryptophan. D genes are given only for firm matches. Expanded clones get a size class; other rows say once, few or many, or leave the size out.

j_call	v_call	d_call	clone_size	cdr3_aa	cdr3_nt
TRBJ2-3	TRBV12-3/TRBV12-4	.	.	CASSHGVVTQYF	TGTGCCAGCAGCCACGGGGTGGTTACGCAGTATTTT
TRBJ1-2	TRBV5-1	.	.	CASSETPNYGYTF	TGCGCCAGCAGCGAGACTCCAAACTATGGCTACACCTTC
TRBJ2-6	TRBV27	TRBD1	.	CASSGDRVYGANVLTF	TGTGCCAGCAGTGGGGACAGGGTATACGGGGCCAACGTCCTGACTTTC
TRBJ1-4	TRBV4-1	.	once	CASSQAATNEKLFF	TGCGCCAGCAGCCAAGCAGCAACTAATGAAAAACTGTTTTTT
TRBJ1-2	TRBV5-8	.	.	CASSLTRPNYGYTF	TGTGCCAGCAGCTTGACCAGGCCTAACTATGGCTACACCTTC
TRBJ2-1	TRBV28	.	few	CASSPGAVSLYNEQFF	TGTGCCAGCAGTCCAGGAGCGGTGTCTCTCTACAATGAGCAGTTCTTC
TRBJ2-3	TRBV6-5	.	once	CASSLTRPSTDTQYF	TGTGCCAGCAGTTTAACTAGGCCTAGCACAGATACGCAGTATTTT
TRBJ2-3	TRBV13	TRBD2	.	CASATQGSGIHTDTQYF	TGTGCCAGCGCTACCCAGGGTAGCGGGATTCACACAGATACGCAGTATTTT
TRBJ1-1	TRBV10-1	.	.	CASRGPGTEAFF	TGCGCCAGCAGGGGGCCGGGCACTGAAGCTTTCTTT
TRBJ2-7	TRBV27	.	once	CASSPGQSYYEQYF	TGTGCCAGCAGTCCAGGACAGTCCTATTACGAGCAGTACTTC
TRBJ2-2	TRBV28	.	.	CASSSSYRDAGELFF	TGTGCCAGCAGTTCTTCCTACAGGGACGCCGGGGAGCTGTTTTTT
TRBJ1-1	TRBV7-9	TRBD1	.	CASSPVPPGQANTEAFF	TGTGCCAGCAGCCCAGTTCCCCCGGGACAGGCGAACACTGAAGCTTTCTTT
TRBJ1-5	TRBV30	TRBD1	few	CAWSEQGARNQPQHF	TGTGCCTGGAGTGAACAGGGGGCGAGGAATCAGCCCCAGCATTTT
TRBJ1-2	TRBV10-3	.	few	CAISEVRYDNYGYTF	TGTGCCATCAGTGAGGTCAGGTATGATAACTATGGCTACACCTTC
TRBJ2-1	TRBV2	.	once	CASSDQGRNEQFF	TGTGCCAGCAGTGACCAGGGAAGGAATGAGCAGTTCTTC